This is a list of T cell receptor beta chains from one sample in a study of blood T cell repertoires in COVID-19. Clones were sequenced by immunoSEQ multiplex PCR, and TCRdb holds only the in-frame ones, with some missing. The profile shows 30,000 or so clones, about nine tenths of them singletons. Sequencing was done on a sample of peripheral blood. The source of these receptors is a human donor in a cohort sampled during active COVID-19. Both conserved end residues are part of each CDR3. The order of the fields is CDR3 length, D gene, V gene, clone size, J gene, CDR3 protein, CDR3 DNA. D genes are given only for firm matches. Where a row states a size, it is once, few, many or the class of an expanded clone; other rows omit it.

13	-	TRBV7-2	-	TRBJ1-1	CASSRAWNTEAFF	TGTGCCAGCAGCCGTGCGTGGAACACTGAAGCTTTCTTT
12	-	TRBV28	few	TRBJ1-2	CASRRGFGGYTF	TGTGCCAGCAGACGAGGGTTTGGCGGCTACACCTTC
13	-	TRBV28	-	TRBJ2-1	CASWDTRVNEQFF	TGTGCCAGCTGGGACACCCGGGTAAATGAGCAGTTCTTC
16	-	TRBV3-1/TRBV3-2	-	TRBJ1-1	CASSQGLTGTNTEAFF	TGTGCCAGCAGCCAAGGGCTGACAGGCACGAACACTGAAGCTTTCTTT
14	TRBD1	TRBV5-8	-	TRBJ1-6	CASSIGQGNSPLHF	TGTGCCAGCAGTATCGGACAGGGGAACTCACCCCTCCACTTT
13	-	TRBV6-2/TRBV6-3	-	TRBJ1-2	CASSYPQKHGYTF	TGTGCCAGCAGTTACCCGCAGAAACATGGCTACACCTTC
17	TRBD2	TRBV18	once	TRBJ2-4	CASSPNQGLALSVIQYF	TGTGCCAGCTCACCAAATCAGGGACTAGCGTTGTCGGTCATTCAGTACTTC
16	-	TRBV19	-	TRBJ1-5	CASSINPGQGNQPQHF	TGTGCCAGTAGTATAAATCCCGGGCAGGGGAATCAGCCCCAGCATTTT
15	-	TRBV18	-	TRBJ1-2	CASSGPEATNYGYTF	TGTGCCAGCTCTGGACCGGAGGCAACTAACTATGGCTACACCTTC
15	-	TRBV19	-	TRBJ2-1	CASSTQDYSYNEQFF	TGTGCCAGTAGTACACAGGACTACTCCTACAATGAGCAGTTCTTC
12	-	TRBV12-3/TRBV12-4	-	TRBJ2-3	CASSALSDTQYF	TGTGCCAGCAGCGCTCTATCGGATACGCAGTATTTT
13	-	TRBV2	-	TRBJ2-3	CASRASGTDTQYF	TGTGCCAGCAGGGCTAGCGGCACAGATACGCAGTATTTT
14	-	TRBV18	-	TRBJ1-3	CASSPNRSGNTIYF	TGTGCCAGCTCACCTAACAGGTCTGGAAACACCATATATTTT
13	TRBD2	TRBV11-1	-	TRBJ2-1	CASSLAGSGGGIF	TGTGCCAGCAGCTTAGCGGGGAGCGGGGGAGGGATCTTC
14	-	TRBV10-3	-	TRBJ2-5	CAISESGVVKTQYF	TGTGCCATCAGTGAGTCAGGGGTCGTGAAGACCCAGTACTTC
13	-	TRBV5-1	-	TRBJ1-2	CASSETPGYGYTF	TGCGCCAGCAGCGAAACCCCGGGGTATGGCTACACCTTC
15	-	TRBV7-2	once	TRBJ1-5	CASSFLSGPNQPQHF	TGTGCCAGCAGCTTTTTGTCAGGGCCCAATCAGCCCCAGCATTTT
16	-	TRBV6-5	-	TRBJ1-6	CASSSATDSYNSPLHF	TGTGCCAGCAGTTCCGCTACAGACTCCTATAATTCACCCCTCCACTTT
18	TRBD2	TRBV7-2	-	TRBJ2-2	CASSSPGASGRGTGELFF	TGTGCCAGCAGCTCCCCTGGTGCTAGCGGGCGGGGCACCGGGGAGCTGTTTTTT
14	-	TRBV5-1	once	TRBJ2-2	CASSSGQLSGELFF	TGCGCCAGCAGCTCGGGACAACTTTCCGGGGAGCTGTTTTTT
16	TRBD2	TRBV10-3	-	TRBJ2-1	CAISGWTSGSISEQFF	TGTGCCATCAGTGGGTGGACTAGCGGGAGTATATCTGAGCAGTTCTTC
15	TRBD2	TRBV5-6	-	TRBJ2-5	CASSLAGGGKETQYF	TGTGCCAGCAGCTTGGCTGGCGGGGGGAAAGAGACCCAGTACTTC
15	-	TRBV5-6	-	TRBJ1-5	CASSLLGVGNQPQHF	TGTGCCAGCAGCTTGTTAGGGGTTGGGAATCAGCCCCAGCATTTT
16	-	TRBV5-1	-	TRBJ2-6	CASSLFRSQGANVLTF	TGCGCCAGCAGCTTGTTTCGGTCCCAAGGGGCCAACGTCCTGACTTTC
16	TRBD2	TRBV6-5	once	TRBJ2-3	CASSYGSGRAGDTQYF	TGTGCCAGCAGTTACGGAAGCGGGAGGGCCGGAGATACGCAGTATTTT
14	TRBD1	TRBV18	-	TRBJ1-1	CASSPYRGDTEAFF	TGTGCCAGCTCACCATACAGGGGGGACACTGAAGCTTTCTTT
15	TRBD1	TRBV4-3	-	TRBJ1-1	CASSLDTTGGREAFF	TGCGCCAGCAGCCTCGACACGACAGGGGGCAGGGAAGCTTTCTTT
15	-	TRBV5-1	few	TRBJ1-3	CASSVVQGAGNTIYF	TGCGCCAGCAGCGTTGTACAGGGAGCGGGAAACACCATATATTTT